A selection of T cell receptor beta chains follows, all from one sample in a study of CD8 T cells in ankylosing spondylitis. TCRdb used MiXCR to reprocess the 5' RACE reads, holding one entry per CDR3 protein. Found here are over 400,000 distinct CDR3 sequences, 25% to 30% of them singletons; the top ten hold roughly 1%. Material: blood, either unsorted or a sorted T cell fraction (not recorded which). The receptors originated from a male donor with ankylosing spondylitis. CDR3s leave out the opening cysteine and the closing phenylalanine or tryptophan. A row's size may be missing; if present it is once, few, many or a size class.

V	size	J	CDR3
TRBV24-1	-	TRBJ2-7	ATSDPTESYEQY
TRBV5-1	few	TRBJ1-5	ASSPSPGNQPQH
TRBV20-1	-	TRBJ1-1	SARMNTEAF
TRBV12-3/TRBV12-4	many	TRBJ2-3	ASSLRTSGLTDTQY
TRBV10-3	-	TRBJ2-7	ALRASGRADEQY
TRBV7-2	few	TRBJ2-1	ASSSRVNEQF
TRBV19	-	TRBJ2-1	ASSPGLLYNEQF
TRBV5-1	many	TRBJ2-5	ASSLTSRSGSLETQY
TRBV5-1	few	TRBJ1-6	ASSLARMNSPLH
TRBV10-3	-	TRBJ2-1	AISEISGRYNEQF
TRBV20-1	few	TRBJ2-1	SARGRAASDEQF
TRBV10-3	-	TRBJ2-5	AISGTTGGVRQETQY
TRBV12-3/TRBV12-4	-	TRBJ1-2	ASSPWGINYGYT
TRBV6-1	few	TRBJ2-5	ASSFTGTQGETQY
TRBV20-1	-	TRBJ1-1	SAPRQGAEITEAF
TRBV25-1	-	TRBJ1-2	ASSGHVYGYT
TRBV20-1	few	TRBJ2-1	SARDGAGAVNEQF
TRBV20-1	few	TRBJ2-7	SAIPGNTYEQY
TRBV7-8	-	TRBJ1-2	ASSLNTGQGKYGYT
TRBV6-2/TRBV6-3	few	TRBJ2-3	ASSPRDPTDTQY
TRBV10-3	-	TRBJ2-7	AISVTSGSLYEQY
TRBV18	-	TRBJ1-2	ASSPPDREGYT
TRBV20-1	-	TRBJ2-2	SARIFNNSGGASGELF
TRBV5-4	-	TRBJ1-2	ASSPEGGAIDYGYT
TRBV6-1	-	TRBJ2-5	ASSQGLVGETQY
TRBV7-2	many	TRBJ2-2	ASLRGAAYTGELF
TRBV19	-	TRBJ1-2	ASTSTPNRHYGYT
TRBV20-1	-	TRBJ2-7	SAPPFGREPYEQY
TRBV5-1	-	TRBJ2-2	ASQEFANTGELF
TRBV5-6	-	TRBJ2-2	ASSLRASGGSDTGELF
TRBV20-1	-	TRBJ2-1	SAWLAGSYNEQF
TRBV29-1	-	TRBJ1-1	SVKGTMNTEAF
TRBV6-1	-	TRBJ1-2	ASSEVGSNYGYT
TRBV18	few	TRBJ2-7	ASSPSGHRTNEQY
TRBV5-1	-	TRBJ2-2	ASSLTFQGGTGELF
TRBV5-1	few	TRBJ1-5	ASSLGGPYNQPQH
TRBV20-1	-	TRBJ2-2	SASRRQGAGELF
TRBV20-1	few	TRBJ2-5	SAILRGQETQY
TRBV7-2	few	TRBJ2-5	ASSLIRGKQETQY
TRBV29-1	-	TRBJ2-6	SAPGGASSGANVLT
TRBV20-1	-	TRBJ2-3	SARQTAETDTQY
TRBV5-6	many	TRBJ2-3	ASSADRGLAGDTQY
TRBV6-1	-	TRBJ1-5	ASSTSQSNQPQH
TRBV7-9	-	TRBJ1-4	ASSLRTTNEKLF
TRBV3-1	few	TRBJ1-1	ASSQIGGDTEAF
TRBV5-1	-	TRBJ2-1	ASSLGDRGEEQF
TRBV24-1	few	TRBJ2-1	ATSDSGPLRDYNEQF
TRBV4-2	few	TRBJ2-1	ASSQAIDGSYDNEQF
TRBV4-1	-	TRBJ2-5	ASSQPQETQY
TRBV14	-	TRBJ2-7	ASSHSQAFYEQY
TRBV7-2	once	TRBJ1-2	ASTPGGVPDGYT
TRBV27	few	TRBJ2-1	ASSPGRDRGIGGWGNEQF
TRBV5-1	many	TRBJ1-2	ASSLANYGYT
TRBV18	few	TRBJ1-1	ASSPLYRDGNTEAF
TRBV20-1	once	TRBJ2-1	SAPTDNEQF